The clone carrying this T cell receptor beta chain was picked up one time. Its target is unknown. These data belong to a study of shared clonotypes between healthy human individuals. As for the study in general: Contributing individuals were a couple of females and a few males aged 18 to 49.

The CDR3 is 14 residues long. Deletions cut 0 bases from V and 5 bases from J, with 8 bases between. Germline V gives CDR1 SGHAT, CDR2 FQDESV (reference sequence). Some clones are missing from TCRdb's copy, which holds only in-frame ones; the method was immunoSEQ multiplex PCR. The sample shows about 600,000 clones, roughly 95% of them seen only once. Naive CD8 cells comprised CD45RO-negative, CCR7-positively selected cells, excluding terminally differentiated effector memory CD45RA+ cells. Study outcomes and limitations: Non-shared clonotypes had lower generation probabilities than those shared by all four donors.

The source material was naive CD8+ T cells sorted from blood. The V and J genes are TRBV11-1 and TRBJ2-1, with D perhaps matching TRBD2 (5 bases). This sequence originates from a woman aged 30 to 39 in good health. DNA of the CDR3: TGTGCCAGCAGCTTAGCGGGAGAGCACAATGAGCAGTTCTTC. Translating gives CASSLAGEHNEQFF.